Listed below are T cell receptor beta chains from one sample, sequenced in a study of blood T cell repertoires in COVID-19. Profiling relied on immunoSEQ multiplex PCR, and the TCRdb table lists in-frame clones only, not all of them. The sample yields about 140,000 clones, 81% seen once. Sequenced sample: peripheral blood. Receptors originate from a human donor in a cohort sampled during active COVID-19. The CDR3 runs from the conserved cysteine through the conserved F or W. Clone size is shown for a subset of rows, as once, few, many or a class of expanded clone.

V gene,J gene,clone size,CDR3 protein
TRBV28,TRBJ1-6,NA,CASSRPAGVGPLHF
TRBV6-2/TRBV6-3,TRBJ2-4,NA,CASSRPTGQKNIQYF
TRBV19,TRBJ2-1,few,CASMGPRDEQFF
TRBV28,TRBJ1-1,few,CASSSGQGGTEAFF
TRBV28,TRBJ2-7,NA,CASSFSPHQLGSFYEQYF
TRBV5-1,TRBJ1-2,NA,CASSLQGFNYGYTF
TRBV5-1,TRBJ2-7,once,CASQGTSGTSYEQYF
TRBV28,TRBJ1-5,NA,CASAKTGRNQPQHF
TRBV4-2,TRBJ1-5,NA,CASSLEGGTAPQHF
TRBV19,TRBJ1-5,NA,CASTSSNQPQHF
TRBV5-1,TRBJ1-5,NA,CASSWTGMEGQPQHF
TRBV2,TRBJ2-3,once,CTSSQGLAGGSDTQYF
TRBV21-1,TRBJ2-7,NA,CASRPTGIGPYEQYF
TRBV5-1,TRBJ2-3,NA,CASSPGQGSDTQYF
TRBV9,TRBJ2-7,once,CASSVATGEGAEQYF
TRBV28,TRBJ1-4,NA,CASRRNRAEKLFF
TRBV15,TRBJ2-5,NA,CATSRADIKETQYF
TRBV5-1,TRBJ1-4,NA,CASSPAGVDEKLFF
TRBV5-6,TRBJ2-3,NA,CASSLVTGAGTDTQYF
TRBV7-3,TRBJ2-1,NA,CASSPRLHSYNEQFF
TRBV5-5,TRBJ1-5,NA,CASSLDRGLQPQHF
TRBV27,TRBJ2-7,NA,CASSLYLAGASEQYF
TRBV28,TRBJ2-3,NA,CASTEGQPTDTQYF
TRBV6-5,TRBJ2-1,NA,CASGTSSYNEQFF
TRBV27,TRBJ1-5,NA,CASSYLNQPQHF
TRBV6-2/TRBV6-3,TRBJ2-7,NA,CASSSGQYEQYF
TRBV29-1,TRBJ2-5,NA,CSVSTSGIRETQYF
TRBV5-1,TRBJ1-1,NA,CASSSGGANTEAFF
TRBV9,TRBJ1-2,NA,CASSLSRTEPILRGYTF
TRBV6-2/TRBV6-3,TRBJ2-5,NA,CASSFSGRGETQYF
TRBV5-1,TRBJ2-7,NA,CASSLVQLGLAANEQYF